One sample yielded the 17 T cell receptor beta chains listed below, sequenced in a study of T cells after yellow fever vaccination. TCRdb passed the 5' RACE reads through MiXCR, listing each CDR3 protein once. The top ten hold more than 25% of the sample, which has 78,000 or so distinct CDR3 sequences, about 7.3% seen once. Sequencing was performed on CD8+ T cells sorted from PBMCs, taken 10 days after the first yellow fever vaccination. Receptors were obtained from a man in his late teens or twenties who received the YFV17D yellow fever vaccine.

In this sample, this clonotype turned up many times. The chain carries TRBV6-5 and TRBJ2-7, with 8 bases that match TRBD2. The germline CDR1 and CDR2 sequences are MNHEY and SVGAGI. The CDR3 consists of 12 residues. V lost 5 bases and J lost 5; bases outside the gene matches: 2. The CDR3 sequence: CASSPGGDEQYF. CDR3 in DNA: TGTGCCAGCAGTCCGGGAGGGGACGAGCAGTACTTC.

The chain uses TRBV6-2 or TRBV6-3 and TRBJ1-1; no firm D call. Per the germline V gene, CDR1 is MNHEY and CDR2 is SVGEGT. This CDR3 spans 12 amino acids. Trimming shortened V by 2 bases and J by 11 bases, and 12 bases separated the two germline ends. The CDR3 DNA reads as TGTGCCAGCAGTTACAGTGTCGAGTTGGCTTTCTTT. It specifies CASSYSVELAFF.

By frequency in the sample, this clonotype is medium-sized. The V gene is TRBV7-9, the J gene TRBJ1-1, with 7 bases identical to TRBD1. The trim removed 3 bases at V and 4 bases at J, leaving 5 bases unmatched. This CDR3 contains 14 residues. Germline CDR1 reads SEHNR; CDR2 reads FQNEAQ (reference sequence). The CDR3 here is CASSLTGQGTEAFF. The CDR3 DNA sequence: TGTGCCAGCAGCTTGACAGGGCAGGGCACTGAAGCTTTCTTT.

V and J are TRBV6-5 and TRBJ1-1; D gene unclear. Germline lookup yields CDR1 MNHEY and CDR2 SVGAGI. The CDR3 sequence is 14 residues long. With 0 bases removed from V and 6 bases from J, the gap between germline ends came to 11 bases. The CDR3: CASSYSTRIPEAFF. Here the CDR3 DNA reads TGTGCCAGCAGTTACTCGACGCGTATTCCTGAAGCTTTCTTT.

The chain combines TRBV10-2 with TRBJ2-4; D is unresolved. The CDR3 is 13 residues long. The germline gives CDR1 WSHSY, CDR2 SAAADI. Between the trimmed V and J ends, which lost 8 bases and 6 bases, there was a span of 14 bases. The CDR3 nucleotides are TGCGCCAGCTTCGGTACCCCAGGAAACATTCAGTACTTC. Translation: CASFGTPGNIQYF.

This rearrangement joins TRBV7-8 to TRBJ2-3, with D tentatively TRBD2 (6 bases). CDR3 length: 16 residues. From germline, CDR1 is SGHVS and CDR2 FQNEAQ. Trimming left V 5 bases short and J 3 bases short, with 18 bases between. The chain's CDR3 is CASSHPWAGQTDTQYF. In DNA, the CDR3 is TGTGCCAGCAGCCACCCGTGGGCGGGGCAGACAGATACGCAGTATTTT.

Details on this clonotype: A much larger clone lies a single base off, so this may be a read error. The chain couples TRBV28 to TRBJ1-2; D gene unclear. This CDR3 spans 13 amino acids. Germline CDR1 reads MDHEN; CDR2 reads SYDVKM. This CDR3 is CASRFVGSTGYTF. The CDR3 DNA reads as TGTGCCAGCCGTTTCGTAGGGTCGACTGGCTACACCTTC.

The chain has TRBV7-9 and TRBJ2-1; D is undetermined. This CDR3 is 11 amino acids long. V was trimmed by 1 base and J by 9 bases, leaving 4 bases between them. Germline-derived CDR1 and CDR2 are SEHNR and FQNEAQ (reference sequence). The CDR3 DNA reads as TGTGCCAGCAGCTTAGGTGCTGAGCAGTTCTTC. Translation: CASSLGAEQFF.

In its sample, this clonotype was seen a few times. The chain carries TRBV5-1 and TRBJ2-1; TRBD1 aligns across 7 bases. Germline V CDR1 and CDR2: SGHRS, YFSETQ. V dropped 3 bases and J dropped 15; count of bases not matched to a gene: 15. The CDR3 loop spans 14 amino acids. The CDR3 region is CASSSPGTARLSFF. The CDR3 DNA follows: TGCGCCAGCAGCTCCCCCGGGACAGCCCGCCTATCGTTCTTC.

The chain recombines TRBV9 with TRBJ2-3; 8 bases are shared with TRBD1. CDR1 is SGDLS and CDR2 is YYNGEE in the germline V gene. Trimming removed 3 bases from V and 4 bases from J; junction bases left unmatched: 13. The CDR3 extends over 17 amino acids. The CDR3 nucleotides are TGTGCCAGCAGCGACGGGACAGGTTACTGGGGGGCAGATACGCAGTATTTT. Its protein product is CASSDGTGYWGADTQYF.

In this sample, this clonotype turned up many times. This chain links TRBV5-1 with TRBJ2-7; D not resolved. V was pared by 1 base and J by 5 bases, with 10 bases between. Germline V lookup: CDR1 SGHRS, CDR2 YFSETQ. The CDR3 covers 13 residues. This CDR3 reads CASSLISPDEQYF. For the CDR3, the DNA is TGCGCCAGCAGCTTGATCAGCCCTGACGAGCAGTACTTC.

This clonotype was recorded many times. The V and J genes are TRBV19 and TRBJ1-5, with TRBD1 identical over 8 bases. This CDR3 has 15 residues. CDR1 LNHDA and CDR2 SQIVND come from the germline V gene (reference sequence). J lost 8 bases, V lost 6 bases, and 12 bases had no gene match. CDR3 region: CASRPGTGAPEPQHF. CDR3 bases: TGTGCCAGTAGACCCGGGACAGGCGCTCCAGAGCCCCAGCATTTT.

This clonotype was found a few times. J is TRBJ1-1 and V is TRBV19; tentative D call: TRBD1 (5 bases). This CDR3 has 15 residues. The ends were cut back, 5 bases at V and 0 bases at J, with 13 bases in the middle. Germline CDR1 reads LNHDA; CDR2 reads SQIVND (reference sequence). CDR3 loop: CASSPFGQMNTEAFF. In nucleotides, the CDR3 is TGTGCCAGTAGTCCGTTTGGACAAATGAACACTGAAGCTTTCTTT. The full variable domain, with the rest looked up from reference TRBV19 and TRBJ1-1, is DGGITQSPKYLFRKEGQNVTLSCEQNLNHDAMYWYRQDPGQGLRLIYYSQIVNDFQKGDIAEGYSVSREKKESFPLTVTSAQKNPTAFYLCASSPFGQMNTEAFFGQGTRLTVV.

This clonotype was counted at least ten times. The chain couples TRBV7-3 to TRBJ2-3, with 9 nucleotides matching TRBD1. The CDR3 runs to 15 residues. V was pared by 2 bases and J by 2 bases, with 2 bases of the junction left unmatched. Looked up from germline, CDR1 is SGHTA and CDR2 is FQGTGA. The CDR3 sequence is CASSLRDRVTDTQYF. CDR3 nucleotides: TGTGCCAGCAGCTTACGGGACAGGGTCACAGATACGCAGTATTTT.

Of note for this clonotype: Since a much larger clone is just one base distant, this may be a read error. This sequence joins TRBV4-2 and TRBJ2-1; the D gene is possibly TRBD2 (5 bases). CDR3 length equals 14 residues. CDR1 and CDR2 (germline): LGHNA, YNFKEQ. CDR3 DNA: TGTGCCAACAGCCAAGAAGGCGGGTACAATGAGCAGTTCTTC. Amino acids: CANSQEGGYNEQFF.

This clonotype was observed many times. The chain has TRBV4-1 and TRBJ2-7; 8 bases match TRBD1. CDR1 is MGHRA and CDR2 is YSYEKL in the germline V gene. This CDR3 is built from 13 residues. Trimming cost V 3 bases and J 4 bases; bases outside gene matches: 2. CDR3 sequence: CASSHRQGYEQYF. The CDR3 coding sequence is TGCGCCAGCAGCCACAGACAGGGGTACGAGCAGTACTTC.

The genes are TRBV20-1 and TRBJ1-5; TRBD1 is a possible D gene (5 bases). Germline loops: CDR1 DFQATT, CDR2 SNEGSKA (reference sequence). V lost 0 bases and J 6 bases, leaving 15 bases between the germline ends. The CDR3 loop spans 15 amino acids. The CDR3 is CSAREDREVSQPQHF. CDR3 coding DNA: TGCAGTGCTAGAGAAGACAGAGAAGTAAGTCAGCCCCAGCATTTT.